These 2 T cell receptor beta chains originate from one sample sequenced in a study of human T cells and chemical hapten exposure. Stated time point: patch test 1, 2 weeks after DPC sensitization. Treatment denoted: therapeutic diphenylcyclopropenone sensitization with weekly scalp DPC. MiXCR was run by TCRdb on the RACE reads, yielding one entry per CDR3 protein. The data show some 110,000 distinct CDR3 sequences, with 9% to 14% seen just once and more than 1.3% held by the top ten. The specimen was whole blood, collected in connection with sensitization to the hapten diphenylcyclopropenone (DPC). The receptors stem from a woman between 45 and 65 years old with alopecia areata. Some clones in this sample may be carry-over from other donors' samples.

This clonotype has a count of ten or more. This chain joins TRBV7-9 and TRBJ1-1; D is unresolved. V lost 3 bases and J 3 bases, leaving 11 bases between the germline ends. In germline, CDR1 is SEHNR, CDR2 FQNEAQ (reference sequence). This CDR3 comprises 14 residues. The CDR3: CASSLLGLDTEAFF. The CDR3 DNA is TGTGCCAGCAGCTTGTTGGGTTTGGACACTGAAGCTTTCTTT.

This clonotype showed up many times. CDR3 protein: CASSQPQGDNEQFF. The CDR3 nucleotides are TGTGCCAGCAGCCAACCCCAGGGGGACAATGAGCAGTTCTTC. The chain uses TRBV4-2 and TRBJ2-1, with 7 bases that match TRBD1. Germline V lookup: CDR1 LGHNA, CDR2 YNFKEQ. V lost 2 bases and J lost 5; bases outside the gene matches: 3. The CDR3 sequence is 14 residues long.